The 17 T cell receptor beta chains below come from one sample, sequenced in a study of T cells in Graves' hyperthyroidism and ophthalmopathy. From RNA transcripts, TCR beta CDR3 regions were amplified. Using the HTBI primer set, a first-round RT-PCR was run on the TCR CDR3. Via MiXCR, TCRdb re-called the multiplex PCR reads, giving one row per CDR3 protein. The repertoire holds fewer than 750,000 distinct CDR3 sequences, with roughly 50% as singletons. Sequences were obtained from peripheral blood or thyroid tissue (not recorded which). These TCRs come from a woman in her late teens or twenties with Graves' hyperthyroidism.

CDR3 residues: CASSQVLAGGADTQYF. Here the CDR3 DNA reads TGCGCCAGCAGCCAAGTGCTAGCGGGAGGTGCAGATACGCAGTATTTT. The V call is TRBV4-1, the J call TRBJ2-3, with TRBD2 matching over 11 bases. The germline V gene encodes CDR1 MGHRA and CDR2 YSYEKL. The CDR3 is 16 residues long. The V gene end was trimmed by 1 base and the J gene end by 4 bases; junction bases not matched to a gene: 4.

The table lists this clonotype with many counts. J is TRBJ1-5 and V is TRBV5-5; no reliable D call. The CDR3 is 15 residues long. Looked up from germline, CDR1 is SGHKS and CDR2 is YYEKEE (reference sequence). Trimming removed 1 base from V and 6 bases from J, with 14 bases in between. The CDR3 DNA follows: TGTGCCAGCAGCTTGAATGCCCTAAGAGGTCAGCCCCAGCATTTT. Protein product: CASSLNALRGQPQHF.

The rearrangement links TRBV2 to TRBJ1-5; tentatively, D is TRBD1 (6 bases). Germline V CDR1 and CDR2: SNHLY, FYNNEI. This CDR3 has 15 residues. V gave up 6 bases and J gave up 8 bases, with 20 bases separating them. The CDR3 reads CASRLTTGITEPQHF. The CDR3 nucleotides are TGTGCCAGCAGACTCACCACAGGGATTACGGAGCCCCAGCATTTT.

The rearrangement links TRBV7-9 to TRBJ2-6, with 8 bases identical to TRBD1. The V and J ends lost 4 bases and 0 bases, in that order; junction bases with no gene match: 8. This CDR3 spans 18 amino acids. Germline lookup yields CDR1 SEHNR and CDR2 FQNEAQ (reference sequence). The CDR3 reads CASSSGTGVYSGANVLTF. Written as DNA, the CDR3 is TGTGCCAGCAGCTCCGGGACAGGTGTTTACTCTGGGGCCAACGTCCTGACTTTC.

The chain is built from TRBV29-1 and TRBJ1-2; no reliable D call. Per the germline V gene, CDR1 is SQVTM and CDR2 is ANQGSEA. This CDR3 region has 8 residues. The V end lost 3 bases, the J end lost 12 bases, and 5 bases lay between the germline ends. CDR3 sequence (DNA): TGCAGCGTTGACGGCAACACCTTC. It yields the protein CSVDGNTF.

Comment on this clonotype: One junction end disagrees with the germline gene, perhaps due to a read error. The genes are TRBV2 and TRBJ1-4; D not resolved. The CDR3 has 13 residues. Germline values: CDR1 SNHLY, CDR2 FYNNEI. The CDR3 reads CASKTSGDEELFF. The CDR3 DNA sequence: TGTGCCAGCAAGACTTCGGGAGATGAAGAACTGTTTTTT.

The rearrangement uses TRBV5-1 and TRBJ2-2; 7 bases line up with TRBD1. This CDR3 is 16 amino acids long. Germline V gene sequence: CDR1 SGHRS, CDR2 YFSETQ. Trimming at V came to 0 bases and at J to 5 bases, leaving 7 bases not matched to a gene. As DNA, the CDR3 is TGCGCCAGCAGCTTGGCTCCAGGGGGTAGAACCGGGGAGCTGTTTTTT. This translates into CASSLAPGGRTGELFF.

The CDR3 sequence is CASSVETGGGSPLHF. The CDR3 region has the DNA TGTGCCAGCAGCGTAGAGACAGGGGGCGGTTCACCCCTCCACTTT. J is TRBJ1-6 and V is TRBV9; 10 bases match TRBD1. Trimming removed 0 bases from V and 9 bases from J; junction bases left unmatched: 3. The germline V gene has CDR1 SGDLS and CDR2 YYNGEE. This CDR3 spans 15 amino acids. Full variable domain (outside the CDR3, taken from reference TRBV9 and TRBJ1-6): DSGVTQTPKHLITATGQRVTLRCSPRSGDLSVYWYQQSLDQGLQFLIQYYNGEERAKGNILERFSAQQFPDLHSELNLSSLELGDSALYFCASSVETGGGSPLHFGNGTRLTVT.

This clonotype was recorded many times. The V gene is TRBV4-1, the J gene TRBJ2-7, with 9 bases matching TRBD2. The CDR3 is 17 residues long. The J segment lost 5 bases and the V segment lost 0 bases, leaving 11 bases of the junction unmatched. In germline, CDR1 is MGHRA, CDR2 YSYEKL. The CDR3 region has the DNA TGCGCCAGCAGCCAAGATCCGGGGGCTAGCGGGATTCACGAGCAGTACTTC. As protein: CASSQDPGASGIHEQYF.

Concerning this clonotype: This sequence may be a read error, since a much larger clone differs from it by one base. The CDR3: CVSSQDLEYGYTF. The CDR3, as DNA: TGTGTCAGCAGCCAAGATCTGGAATATGGCTACACCTTC. This chain connects TRBV7-8 to TRBJ1-2, with unresolved D. The V gene's germline CDR1 is SGHVS and CDR2 FQNEAQ. CDR3 length: 13 amino acids.

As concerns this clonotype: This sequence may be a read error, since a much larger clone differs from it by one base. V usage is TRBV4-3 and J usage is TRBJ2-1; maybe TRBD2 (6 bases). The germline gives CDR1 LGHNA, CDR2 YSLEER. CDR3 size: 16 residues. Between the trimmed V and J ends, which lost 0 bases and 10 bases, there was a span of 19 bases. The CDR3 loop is CASSQDTVGGEDEQFF. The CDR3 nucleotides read TGCGCCAGCAGCCAAGATACCGTTGGAGGGGAGGACGAGCAGTTCTTC.

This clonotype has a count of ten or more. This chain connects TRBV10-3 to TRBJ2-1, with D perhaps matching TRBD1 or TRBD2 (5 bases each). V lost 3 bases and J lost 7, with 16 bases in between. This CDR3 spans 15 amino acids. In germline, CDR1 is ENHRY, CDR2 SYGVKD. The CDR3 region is CAISEWGIRENEQFF. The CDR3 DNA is TGTGCCATCAGTGAATGGGGGATTAGAGAGAATGAGCAGTTCTTC.

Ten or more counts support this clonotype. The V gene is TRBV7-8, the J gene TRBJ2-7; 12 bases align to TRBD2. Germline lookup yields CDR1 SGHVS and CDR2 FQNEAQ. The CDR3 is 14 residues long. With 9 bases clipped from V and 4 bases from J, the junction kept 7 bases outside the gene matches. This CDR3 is CASSFGLAGYEQYF. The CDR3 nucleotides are TGTGCCAGTAGTTTTGGACTAGCGGGATACGAGCAGTACTTC.

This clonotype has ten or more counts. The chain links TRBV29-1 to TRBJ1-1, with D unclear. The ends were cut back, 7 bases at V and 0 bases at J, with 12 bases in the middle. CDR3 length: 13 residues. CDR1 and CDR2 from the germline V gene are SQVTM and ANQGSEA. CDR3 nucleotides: TGCAGCGCCAAGACTCTGATGAACACTGAAGCTTTCTTT. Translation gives CSAKTLMNTEAFF. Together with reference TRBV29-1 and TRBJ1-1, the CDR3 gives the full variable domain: SAVISQKPSRDICQRGTSLTIQCQVDSQVTMMFWYRQQPGQSLTLIATANQGSEATYESGFVIDKFPISRPNLTFSTLTVSNMSPEDSSIYLCSAKTLMNTEAFFGQGTRLTVV.

The CDR3 DNA sequence: TGTGCCAGCAGCCTTAGCGGGAGGGCTGCCGAGACCCAGTACTTC. As protein: CASSLSGRAAETQYF. This chain connects TRBV5-4 to TRBJ2-5; 11 nucleotides agree with TRBD2. V gave up 4 bases and J gave up 5 bases; unmatched junction bases: 7. The CDR3 totals 15 residues. Germline V lookup: CDR1 SGHNT, CDR2 YYREEE (reference sequence).

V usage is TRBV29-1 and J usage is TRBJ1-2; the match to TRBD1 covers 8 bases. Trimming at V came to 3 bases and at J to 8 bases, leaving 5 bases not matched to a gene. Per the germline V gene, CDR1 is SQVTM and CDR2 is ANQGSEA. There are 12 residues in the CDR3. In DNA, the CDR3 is TGCAGCGTTGAGGACAGGGTGGAGGGCTACACCTTC. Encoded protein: CSVEDRVEGYTF. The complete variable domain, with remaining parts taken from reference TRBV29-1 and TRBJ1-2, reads SAVISQKPSRDICQRGTSLTIQCQVDSQVTMMFWYRQQPGQSLTLIATANQGSEATYESGFVIDKFPISRPNLTFSTLTVSNMSPEDSSIYLCSVEDRVEGYTFGSGTRLTVV.

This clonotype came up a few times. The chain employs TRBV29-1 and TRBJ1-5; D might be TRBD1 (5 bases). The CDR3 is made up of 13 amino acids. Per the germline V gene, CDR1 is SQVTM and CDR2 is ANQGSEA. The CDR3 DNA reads TGCAGTTACTCGCCAGGGACGGGTCAGCCCCAGCATTTT. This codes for CSYSPGTGQPQHF.